The 15 T cell receptor beta chains below all came from one sample that was sequenced in a study of T cell responses to AZD1222 COVID-19 vaccine. The assay was immunoSEQ multiplex PCR, and TCRdb's table has in-frame clones only and misses some. The sample has roughly 69,000 clones; roughly 80% are singletons. Source: peripheral blood, taken 28 days after the second AZD1222 dose. The origin of the receptors is an adult who received the AZD1222 COVID-19 vaccine.

The gene calls are TRBV10-3 and TRBJ2-1; 7 bases map to TRBD1. Germline CDR1 and CDR2: ENHRY and SYGVKD. V shed 6 bases and J 0 bases; nucleotides not matched to a gene: 5. This CDR3 is built from 15 residues. In DNA, the CDR3 is TGTGCCATCAGAGGGGACAGCAGCTCCTACAATGAGCAGTTCTTC. As protein: CAIRGDSSSYNEQFF.

The sample holds a few counts of this clone. The rearrangement uses TRBV6-4 and TRBJ1-2; 9 bases fit TRBD1. V dropped 2 bases and J dropped 8; count of bases not matched to a gene: 3. Per the germline V gene, CDR1 is MRHNA and CDR2 is SNTAGT. This CDR3 region has 13 residues. The CDR3 protein is CASSDTDRGGYTF. The CDR3 nucleotides read TGTGCCAGCAGTGACACGGACAGGGGCGGCTACACCTTC.

The chain joins TRBV5-1 to TRBJ1-5; weak D call: TRBD1 (6 bases). Trimming left V 4 bases short and J 4 bases short, with 18 bases between. Germline V gene data show CDR1 as SGHRS and CDR2 as YFSETQ. This CDR3 is built from 16 residues. The CDR3 sequence: CASSLGTLGGNQPQHF. In DNA form, the CDR3 reads TGCGCCAGCAGCCTCGGGACACTCGGAGGTAATCAGCCCCAGCATTTT.

The chain is built from TRBV7-2 and TRBJ1-5, with D tentatively TRBD1 (5 bases). V lost 0 bases and J lost 7, with 10 bases in between. CDR1 SGHTA and CDR2 FQGNSA come from the germline V gene. The CDR3 has 14 amino acids. CDR3 protein: CASSLAGGGQPQHF. In DNA form, the CDR3 reads TGTGCCAGCAGCTTAGCTGGGGGAGGGCAGCCCCAGCATTTT. The whole variable domain, remainder taken from reference TRBV7-2 and TRBJ1-5, is GAGVSQSPSNKVTEKGKDVELRCDPISGHTALYWYRQSLGQGLEFLIYFQGNSAPDKSGLPSDRFSAERTGGSVSTLTIQRTQQEDSAVYLCASSLAGGGQPQHFGDGTRLSIL.

This clone was seen more than once but under ten times. J is TRBJ1-1 and V is TRBV7-2, with TRBD1 as a possible D gene (6 bases). This CDR3 contains 14 residues. Germline CDR1 SGHTA, CDR2 FQGNSA. V lost 2 bases and J lost 5, with 12 bases in between. The CDR3 DNA follows: TGTGCCAGCAGCTTATTGGGCAGGGGTACTGAAGCTTTCTTT. Translated, it gives CASSLLGRGTEAFF.

The chain recombines TRBV18 with TRBJ1-1, with D possibly being TRBD1 (5 bases). The CDR3 covers 16 residues. V was trimmed by 1 base and J by 5 bases, leaving 17 bases between them. The germline V gene encodes CDR1 KGHSH and CDR2 LQKENI. The CDR3 bases are TGTGCCAGCTCACCACGGTGGGAGTTGGGGCGTACTGAAGCTTTCTTT. It translates to CASSPRWELGRTEAFF.

This rearrangement joins TRBV6-1 to TRBJ1-6; D gene uncertain. In germline, CDR1 is MNHNS, CDR2 SASEGT. Trimming took 1 base from V and 9 from J, leaving 4 bases between them. This CDR3 is built from 12 residues. DNA for the CDR3: TGTGCCAGCAGTGAAGGGGTTTCACCCCTCCACTTT. Translation gives CASSEGVSPLHF.

The V and J genes are TRBV18 and TRBJ1-5; 7 bases are shared with TRBD1. The CDR3 covers 16 residues. Per germline, CDR1 KGHSH and CDR2 LQKENI. The ends lost 4 bases at V and 0 bases at J; junction bases unmatched: 6. CDR3 in amino acids: CASSQVWTGSNQPQHF. For the CDR3, the DNA is TGTGCCAGCTCACAAGTATGGACAGGTAGCAATCAGCCCCAGCATTTT.

This chain uses TRBV10-1 with TRBJ2-3; no reliable D call. The length of the CDR3 is 13 residues. Germline V gene lookup returns CDR1 WNHNN and CDR2 SYGVQD (reference sequence). Between the trimmed V and J ends, which lost 0 bases and 7 bases, there was a span of 8 bases. DNA for the CDR3: TGCGCCAGCAGTGAGTCCCGGATGCATACGCAGTATTTT. Translation: CASSESRMHTQYF.

In its sample, this clone was seen once. The gene calls are TRBV5-1 and TRBJ2-3, with D perhaps matching TRBD2 (7 bases). V shed 6 bases and J shed 4 bases, with 15 bases lying between them. This CDR3 spans 14 amino acids. From germline, CDR1 is SGHRS and CDR2 YFSETQ. CDR3 sequence: CASMERGAPDTQYF. Written as DNA, the CDR3 is TGCGCCAGCATGGAACGGGGGGCACCAGATACGCAGTATTTT.

The chain uses TRBV6-5 and TRBJ2-6; possible D gene TRBD1, 5 bases. The CDR3 is 15 residues long. The V and J ends lost 6 bases and 1 base respectively, with 10 bases between them. Per the germline V gene, CDR1 is MNHEY and CDR2 is SVGAGI. The DNA for the CDR3 is TGTGCCAGCAGAAGACAGACATCTGGGGCCAACGTCCTGACTTTC. Protein product: CASRRQTSGANVLTF.

V gene TRBV18 combines with J gene TRBJ2-7; TRBD1 agrees at 9 bases. The CDR3 is made up of 17 amino acids. V lost 0 bases, J lost 0 bases, and 6 bases stayed unmatched. CDR1 KGHSH and CDR2 LQKENI come from the germline V gene. The CDR3 sequence: CASSPPMGTGISYEQYF. In nucleotides, the CDR3 is TGTGCCAGCTCACCACCTATGGGGACAGGGATCTCCTACGAGCAGTACTTC.

This clone was picked up one time. This sequence joins TRBV7-9 and TRBJ1-6, with D hard to call. V gave up 2 bases and J gave up 6 bases, with 8 bases separating them. Looked up from germline, CDR1 is SEHNR and CDR2 is FQNEAQ (reference sequence). This CDR3 comprises 14 residues. CDR3 protein: CASSLRPPNSPLHF. DNA of the CDR3: TGTGCCAGCAGCTTACGGCCACCTAATTCACCCCTCCACTTT. Using reference TRBV7-9 and TRBJ1-6 for the parts outside the CDR3, the full variable domain is DTGVSQNPRHKITKRGQNVTFRCDPISEHNRLYWYRQTLGQGPEFLTYFQNEAQLEKSRLLSDRFSAERPKGSFSTLEIQRTEQGDSAMYLCASSLRPPNSPLHFGNGTRLTVT.

This chain connects TRBV12-5 to TRBJ1-1; weak D call: TRBD1 (6 bases). The V gene lost 8 bases and the J gene lost 4 bases, with 14 bases spanning the gap. The V gene's germline CDR1 is LGHNT and CDR2 FRNRAP. The CDR3 is made up of 13 amino acids. The CDR3 nucleotides are TGTGCTAGTAGCCCCGACAGGTCCACTGAAGCTTTCTTT. Translation: CASSPDRSTEAFF.

This chain links TRBV27 with TRBJ2-7, with 7 bases fitting TRBD1. J was trimmed by 3 bases and V by 6 bases; bases with no gene match: 17. This CDR3 region has 17 residues. In germline, CDR1 is MNHEY, CDR2 SMNVEV (reference sequence). In nucleotides, the CDR3 is TGTGCCAGCAGCTCTAGAGTCCACACAGGGGTGGGCTACGAGCAGTACTTC. This encodes CASSSRVHTGVGYEQYF.